This section outlines one T cell receptor beta chain sequence together with its context. Germline V gene sequence: CDR1 MDHEN, CDR2 SYDVKM. The V end was cut by 6 bases, the J end by 4 bases, with 6 bases between. The CDR3 runs to 11 residues. Full-length variable regions came from constant-region reverse primers plus semi-nested Nested Universal Primer A PCR. TCRdb re-analysed the 5' RACE reads in MiXCR, keeping a single row per CDR3 protein. The repertoire holds tens of thousands of distinct CDR3 sequences, with roughly a sixth as singletons. Sequencing was performed on naive CD4+ T cells sorted from blood. Subset in this sample: naive CD4+ T cells, CD4+CD45RA+CD25-. V gene TRBV28 combines with J gene TRBJ2-5; D unclear. This TCR was sampled from a female donor with breast cancer. The CDR3 bases are TGTGCCAGCAGCTACCTAGAGACCCAGTACTTC. The encoded protein is CASSYLETQYF.